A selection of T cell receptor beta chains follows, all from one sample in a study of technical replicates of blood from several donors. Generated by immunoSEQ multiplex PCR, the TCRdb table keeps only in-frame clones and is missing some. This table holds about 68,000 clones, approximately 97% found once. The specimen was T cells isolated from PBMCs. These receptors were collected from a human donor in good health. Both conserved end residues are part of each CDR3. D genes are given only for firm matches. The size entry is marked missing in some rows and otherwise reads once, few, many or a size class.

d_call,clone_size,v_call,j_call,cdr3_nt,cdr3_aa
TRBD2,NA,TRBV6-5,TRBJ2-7,TGTGCCAGCAGTCCTGGGCGGGAGCTCTACGAGCAGTACTTC,CASSPGRELYEQYF
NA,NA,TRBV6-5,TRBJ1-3,TGTGCCAGCAGTTCCCGGGGGAGCGGGTCTGGAAACACCATATATTTT,CASSSRGSGSGNTIYF
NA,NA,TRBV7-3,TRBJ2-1,TGTGCCAGCAGCCTCTCTACAGGCTCGCTCTACAATGAGCAGTTCTTC,CASSLSTGSLYNEQFF
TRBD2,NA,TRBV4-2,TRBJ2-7,TGTGCCAGCAGCCAAGAGCTCGAGCGGGAGGTCTCTCGCGAGCAGTACTTC,CASSQELEREVSREQYF
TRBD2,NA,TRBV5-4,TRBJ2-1,TGTGCCAGCAGCTTTACCCCGGGACTAGCGGGAGGCGACAATGAGCAGTTCTTC,CASSFTPGLAGGDNEQFF
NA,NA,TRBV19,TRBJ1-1,TGTGCCAGTAGTGGAGGACTTATGAACACTGAAGCTTTCTTT,CASSGGLMNTEAFF
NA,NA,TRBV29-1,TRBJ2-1,TGCAGCGGGGGACAGGGAGACGGGAGGGAGTTCTTC,CSGGQGDGREFF
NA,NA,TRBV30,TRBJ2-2,TGTGCCTGGAGTGTACTTAGACTAGTCGAAAACGGGGAGCTGTTTTTT,CAWSVLRLVENGELFF
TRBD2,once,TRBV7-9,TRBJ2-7,TGTGCCAGCGGGCAAGGGGGGCGGGAGGATCGCTACGAGCAGTACTTC,CASGQGGREDRYEQYF
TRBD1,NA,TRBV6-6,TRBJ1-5,TGTGCCAGCAGTTATTCGGACAGGGGTGGCAATCAGCCCCAGCATTTT,CASSYSDRGGNQPQHF
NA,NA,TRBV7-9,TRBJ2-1,TGTGCCAGCAGCTCGGCGGGGCAGGACTTAATCAATGAGCAGTTCTTC,CASSSAGQDLINEQFF
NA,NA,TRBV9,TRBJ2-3,TGTGCCAGCAGCGTAGCGGGACATTCCACAGATACGCAGTATTTT,CASSVAGHSTDTQYF
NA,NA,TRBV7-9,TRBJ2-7,TGTGCCAGCAGCTTAGTTGGGGGGTCGAACGAGCAGTACTTC,CASSLVGGSNEQYF
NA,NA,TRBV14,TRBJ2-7,TGTGCCAGCAGCCCCCTAGACAGAAACTACGAGCAGTACTTC,CASSPLDRNYEQYF